Listed here are 31 T cell receptor beta chains from one sample, sequenced in a study of blood T cell repertoires in COVID-19. TCRdb keeps only in-frame clones here, not all; method: immunoSEQ multiplex PCR. The sample consists of 100,000 to 150,000 clones, roughly 80% of them appearing once. Sequences were obtained from peripheral blood. These receptor sequences come from a woman aged 30 to 39 who had recovered from COVID-19.

The chain combines TRBV6-5 with TRBJ2-7; D remains ambiguous. Germline values: CDR1 MNHEY, CDR2 SVGAGI. The length of the CDR3 is 15 residues. V lost 6 bases to trimming and J lost 0 bases, with 15 bases between them. CDR3 nucleotide sequence: TGTGCCAGCAGCCCGGAACGTACGGGCTCCTACGAGCAGTACTTC. This encodes CASSPERTGSYEQYF.

The rearrangement joins TRBV23-1 to TRBJ2-3, with 8 nucleotides matching TRBD2. TRBV23-1 belongs to the ORF category, with a function that is uncertain. V gave up 1 base and J gave up 1 base; unmatched junction bases: 13. The CDR3 runs 19 residues. This chain's CDR3 is CASSQLLAALRRGTDTQYF. The CDR3 DNA sequence: TGCGCCAGCAGTCAATTACTAGCGGCCCTACGACGGGGCACAGATACGCAGTATTTT.

The CDR3, as DNA: TGTGCCACCAGTGGTCTGACAGGGAACACCGGGGAGCTGTTTTTT. Protein sequence: CATSGLTGNTGELFF. The J gene is TRBJ2-2, the V gene TRBV24-1, with D possibly being TRBD1 (6 bases). The CDR3 runs to 15 residues. Trimming removed 5 bases at V and 1 base at J, with 10 bases between. Germline V gives CDR1 KGHDR, CDR2 SFDVKD.

V is TRBV7-2 and J is TRBJ1-1, with unresolved D. The CDR3 has 14 residues. The germline gives CDR1 SGHTA, CDR2 FQGNSA. The V gene lost 3 bases and the J gene lost 2 bases, with 10 bases spanning the gap. This chain's CDR3 is CASSLRNTNTEAFF. CDR3 DNA: TGTGCCAGCAGCTTGAGGAATACAAACACTGAAGCTTTCTTT.

The chain has TRBV9 and TRBJ2-7; weak D call: TRBD1 (5 bases). V was clipped by 0 bases and J by 2 bases, with 12 bases between them. Germline V gene lookup returns CDR1 SGDLS and CDR2 YYNGEE. The CDR3 covers 15 residues. The CDR3 DNA is TGTGCCAGCAGCGTAGTTCCAGGGAACACCTACGAGCAGTACTTC. This translates into CASSVVPGNTYEQYF. The full variable domain, completed using reference TRBV9 and TRBJ2-7, is DSGVTQTPKHLITATGQRVTLRCSPRSGDLSVYWYQQSLDQGLQFLIQYYNGEERAKGNILERFSAQQFPDLHSELNLSSLELGDSALYFCASSVVPGNTYEQYFGPGTRLTVT.

This chain connects TRBV7-2 to TRBJ2-7; 8 positions agree with TRBD2. There are 15 residues in the CDR3. Trimming at V came to 1 base and at J to 8 bases, leaving 10 bases not matched to a gene. Germline lookup yields CDR1 SGHTA and CDR2 FQGNSA. Here the CDR3 DNA reads TGTGCCAGCAGCTTAGTTGCGGGAGGCCCACCCCAGCAGTACTTC. Its protein product is CASSLVAGGPPQQYF.

V usage is TRBV30 and J usage is TRBJ1-1; perhaps TRBD1 as D (5 bases). V lost 6 bases and J lost 6, with 14 bases in between. The germline V gene encodes CDR1 GTSNPN and CDR2 SVGIG (reference sequence). The CDR3 runs 12 residues. CDR3 sequence reads: CACERGWAEAFF. The CDR3 DNA reads as TGTGCCTGCGAAAGGGGATGGGCTGAAGCTTTCTTT.

This clone was counted a few times. The rearrangement uses TRBV30 and TRBJ1-6; no firm D call. The germline CDR1 and CDR2 sequences are GTSNPN and SVGIG (reference sequence). The germline V and J ends were trimmed by 5 bases and 6 bases, with 8 bases remaining between them. The CDR3 contains 12 residues. The CDR3 loop is CAWSHSNSPLHF. CDR3 sequence (DNA): TGTGCCTGGTCTCACAGTAATTCACCCCTCCACTTT.

This rearrangement joins TRBV7-9 to TRBJ1-6, with no clear D. The CDR3 sequence is 16 residues long. Germline assignment: CDR1 SEHNR and CDR2 FQNEAQ (reference sequence). Trimming removed 1 base at V and 9 bases at J, with 16 bases between. In DNA form, the CDR3 reads TGTGCCAGCAGCTTAGGGTCCGGGAGGGAGTCTTCACCCCTCCACTTT. Translation gives CASSLGSGRESSPLHF. The whole variable domain, filled in from reference TRBV7-9 and TRBJ1-6, reads DTGVSQNPRHKITKRGQNVTFRCDPISEHNRLYWYRQTLGQGPEFLTYFQNEAQLEKSRLLSDRFSAERPKGSFSTLEIQRTEQGDSAMYLCASSLGSGRESSPLHFGNGTRLTVT.

The chain recombines TRBV3-1 (or the pseudogene TRBV3-2) with TRBJ1-4; 7 nucleotides align to TRBD1. Trimming took 4 bases from V and 6 from J; bases not matched to a gene: 11. CDR3 length: 16 amino acids. Germline assignment: CDR1 LGHDT and CDR2 YNNKEL (reference sequence). The CDR3 reads CASSPAQGVNDEKLFF. In DNA form, the CDR3 reads TGTGCCAGCAGCCCCGCCCAGGGGGTCAACGATGAAAAACTGTTTTTT.

This chain connects TRBV11-3 to TRBJ2-3; tentative D call: TRBD2 (5 bases). V was cut by 5 bases and J by 8 bases, with 14 bases left in between. Germline V CDR1 and CDR2: SGHNT, YENEEA. CDR3 length: 13 residues. The CDR3 DNA follows: TGTGCCAGCAGCCGGGAAAGGTTTGGTACGCAGTATTTT. Its protein is CASSRERFGTQYF.

The chain links TRBV12-5 to TRBJ2-7; perhaps TRBD2 as D (6 bases). Germline CDR1 and CDR2: LGHNT and FRNRAP. The ends were cut back, 5 bases at V and 6 bases at J, with 17 bases in the middle. The CDR3 extends over 14 amino acids. In nucleotides, the CDR3 is TGTGCTAGTGGTCCCGACCGGTTGGGAGGCGAGCAGTACTTC. Amino acids: CASGPDRLGGEQYF.

The chain couples TRBV5-1 to TRBJ2-7; 8 bases fit TRBD1. With 4 bases clipped from V and 3 bases from J, the junction kept 6 bases outside the gene matches. CDR1 SGHRS and CDR2 YFSETQ come from the germline V gene. CDR3 length equals 14 residues. The CDR3 sequence: CASSHTGGGYEQYF. Here the CDR3 DNA reads TGCGCCAGCAGCCATACAGGGGGTGGCTACGAGCAGTACTTC.

The chain couples TRBV15 to TRBJ2-5; D gene unclear. Germline V gene lookup returns CDR1 LNHNV and CDR2 YYDKDF (reference sequence). V was cut by 0 bases and J by 0 bases, with 8 bases left in between. The length of the CDR3 is 15 residues. In DNA, the CDR3 is TGTGCCACCAGCAGAGATGGGCCGTACCAAGAGACCCAGTACTTC. Residues: CATSRDGPYQETQYF.

The rearrangement joins TRBV6-6 to TRBJ1-6, with 10 bases aligning to TRBD1. The CDR3 runs to 18 residues. V trimming: 5 bases; J trimming: 6 bases; junction bases outside the gene matches: 13. Germline assignment: CDR1 MNHNY and CDR2 SVGAGI (reference sequence). The CDR3 is CASSRGTGVIVGNSPLHF. In nucleotides, the CDR3 is TGTGCCAGCAGTCGCGGGACAGGGGTTATAGTCGGTAATTCACCCCTCCACTTT.

The V call is TRBV27, the J call TRBJ2-3; D remains unclear. V gave up 10 bases and J gave up 0 bases, with 14 bases separating them. This CDR3 has 14 residues. Germline V gives CDR1 MNHEY, CDR2 SMNVEV (reference sequence). The CDR3 nucleotides read TGTGCCACTCGATTCTCGACTAGCACAGATACGCAGTATTTT. Its translation is CATRFSTSTDTQYF.

The chain recombines TRBV5-4 with TRBJ1-3; possibly TRBD1 for D (6 bases). Trimming removed 7 bases at V and 2 bases at J, with 13 bases between. Germline-derived CDR1 and CDR2 are SGHNT and YYREEE (reference sequence). The CDR3 is made up of 14 amino acids. The CDR3 region has the DNA TGTGCCAGCTCAAGGGGGTTGACTGGAAACACCATATATTTT. Amino acid sequence: CASSRGLTGNTIYF.

This clone was counted a few times. This sequence joins TRBV5-5 and TRBJ1-2; TRBD1 matches at 11 bases. Germline CDR1 SGHKS, CDR2 YYEKEE (reference sequence). The junction had 6 bases not matched to a gene; V was cut back by 4 bases and J by 7 bases. The CDR3 loop spans 14 amino acids. CDR3 amino acids: CASSVTGTGGGYTF. The CDR3 coding sequence is TGTGCCAGCAGCGTAACCGGGACAGGGGGTGGCTACACCTTC.

This chain links TRBV9 with TRBJ1-1; 8 bases are shared with TRBD1. Germline assignment: CDR1 SGDLS and CDR2 YYNGEE. V lost 1 base, J lost 0 bases, and 8 bases stayed unmatched. The CDR3 sequence is 17 residues long. The DNA for the CDR3 is TGTGCCAGCAGCGTAAGCGGACGACAGGGGATGAACACTGAAGCTTTCTTT. Translation gives CASSVSGRQGMNTEAFF.

The gene calls are TRBV25-1 and TRBJ1-6; 8 bases are a match to TRBD1. J was trimmed by 2 bases and V by 8 bases; bases with no gene match: 5. The CDR3 covers 15 residues. CDR1 is MGHDK, CDR2 SYGVNS, per germline. The CDR3 protein is CASETGGAYNSPLHF. DNA for the CDR3: TGTGCCAGCGAAACAGGGGGAGCCTATAATTCACCCCTCCACTTT.

CDR3 in amino acids: CASGLVGLAGNEQFF. The CDR3 DNA is TGTGCTAGTGGTTTGGTAGGGCTAGCGGGAAATGAGCAGTTCTTC. The chain links TRBV12-5 to TRBJ2-1; 9 bases are shared with TRBD2. Losses at the gene ends were 0 bases for V and 7 bases for J; bases not matched to a gene: 4. This CDR3 comprises 15 residues. Germline V gene data show CDR1 as LGHNT and CDR2 as FRNRAP.

The chain combines TRBV2 with TRBJ1-5; possible D gene TRBD1, 5 bases. The V gene's germline CDR1 is SNHLY and CDR2 FYNNEI. There are 14 residues in the CDR3. Trimming left V 2 bases short and J 1 base short, with 6 bases between. CDR3 loop: CASSERQSNQPQHF. The CDR3 bases are TGTGCCAGCAGTGAAAGACAGAGCAATCAGCCCCAGCATTTT.

The chain couples TRBV27 to TRBJ2-6; TRBD2 is a possible D gene (5 bases). Germline V lookup: CDR1 MNHEY, CDR2 SMNVEV (reference sequence). Trimming pared 6 bases from V and 1 base from J, leaving 13 bases between. There are 16 residues in the CDR3. CDR3 region: CASRGSGGSGANVLTF. The CDR3 bases are TGTGCCAGCAGGGGGTCAGGAGGTTCTGGGGCCAACGTCCTGACTTTC.

This clone came up a few times. The chain carries TRBV5-1 and TRBJ1-1; no firm D call. The germline V and J ends were trimmed by 2 bases and 4 bases, with 12 bases remaining between them. Germline CDR1 SGHRS, CDR2 YFSETQ. This CDR3 comprises 14 residues. CDR3 sequence (DNA): TGCGCCAGCAGCTTAATGGCAGCGGCCACTGAAGCTTTCTTT. Protein product: CASSLMAAATEAFF.

The J gene is TRBJ2-1, the V gene TRBV3-1 (or the pseudogene TRBV3-2); maybe TRBD1 (6 bases). V lost 2 bases and J 4 bases, leaving 15 bases between the germline ends. Germline V gives CDR1 LGHDT, CDR2 YNNKEL (reference sequence). This CDR3 contains 16 residues. CDR3 in DNA: TGTGCCAGCAGCCAACCGGGGCGGACAGATTACAATGAGCAGTTCTTC. Translation: CASSQPGRTDYNEQFF.

The chain combines TRBV29-1 with TRBJ2-1; D is undetermined. The germline V gene encodes CDR1 SQVTM and CDR2 ANQGSEA. V dropped 6 bases and J dropped 5 bases, with 8 bases sitting between them. The CDR3 is made up of 11 amino acids. The CDR3 bases are TGCAGCGTCGCTGACAACAATGAGCAGTTCTTC. It specifies CSVADNNEQFF.

The chain joins TRBV6-5 to TRBJ1-3; D is undetermined. Germline CDR1 MNHEY, CDR2 SVGAGI. The V end lost 6 bases, the J end lost 0 bases, and 12 bases lay between the germline ends. CDR3 length: 15 amino acids. CDR3 DNA sequence: TGTGCCAGCAGCATCGACTGGAGCTCTGGAAACACCATATATTTT. It specifies CASSIDWSSGNTIYF.

The rearrangement links TRBV19 to TRBJ2-3; 7 nucleotides match TRBD1. The CDR3 has 14 residues. V lost 6 bases to trimming and J lost 2 bases; unmatched junction nucleotides: 5. Germline assignment: CDR1 LNHDA and CDR2 SQIVND (reference sequence). In DNA, the CDR3 is TGTGCCAGTAGCCACAGGGGATTCACAGATACGCAGTATTTT. The encoded protein is CASSHRGFTDTQYF.

V usage is TRBV30 and J usage is TRBJ2-5; D unclear. The V gene lost 6 bases and the J gene lost 2 bases, with 7 bases spanning the gap. Germline CDR1 and CDR2: GTSNPN and SVGIG (reference sequence). The CDR3 totals 11 residues. CDR3 residues: CACFSQETQYF. In DNA, the CDR3 is TGTGCCTGTTTCTCGCAAGAGACCCAGTACTTC.

The chain recombines TRBV10-3 with TRBJ1-1; TRBD1 is a possible D gene (5 bases). Germline lookup yields CDR1 ENHRY and CDR2 SYGVKD. Trimming took off 6 bases at V and 4 bases at J, with 12 bases between the two ends. The CDR3 is made up of 13 amino acids. The CDR3 sequence: CAIRGEGLTEAFF. CDR3 nucleotides: TGTGCCATCAGAGGGGAGGGCCTCACTGAAGCTTTCTTT.

The rearrangement links TRBV20-1 to TRBJ2-7; TRBD2 is a possible D gene (6 bases). Germline-derived CDR1 and CDR2 are DFQATT and SNEGSKA (reference sequence). CDR3 size: 13 residues. V was cut by 3 bases and J by 6 bases, with 15 bases left in between. CDR3 in DNA: TGCAGTGCTAGTGACGCGGGAATGTTCGAGCAGTACTTC. Amino acid sequence: CSASDAGMFEQYF.